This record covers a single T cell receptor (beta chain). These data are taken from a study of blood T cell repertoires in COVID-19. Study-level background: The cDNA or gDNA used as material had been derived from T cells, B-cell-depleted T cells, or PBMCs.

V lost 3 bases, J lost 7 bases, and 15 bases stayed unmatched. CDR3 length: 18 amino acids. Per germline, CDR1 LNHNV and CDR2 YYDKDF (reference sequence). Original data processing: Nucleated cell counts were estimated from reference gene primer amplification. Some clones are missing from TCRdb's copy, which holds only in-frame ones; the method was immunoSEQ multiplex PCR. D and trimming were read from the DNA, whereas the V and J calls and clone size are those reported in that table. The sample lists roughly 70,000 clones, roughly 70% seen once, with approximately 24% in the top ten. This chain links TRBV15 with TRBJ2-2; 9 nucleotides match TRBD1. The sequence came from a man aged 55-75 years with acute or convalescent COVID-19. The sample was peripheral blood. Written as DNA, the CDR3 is TGTGCCACCAGCAGCGGGTGGGTTCGGGACAGGGCTGGCGGGGAGCTGTTTTTT. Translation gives CATSSGWVRDRAGGELFF.